Listed below are T cell receptor beta chains from one sample, sequenced in a study of shared clonotypes between healthy human individuals. Profiling relied on immunoSEQ multiplex PCR, and the TCRdb table lists in-frame clones only, not all of them. The repertoire holds 2 million to 3 million clones, with 93% as singletons. What was sequenced was naive CD4+ T cells from PBMCs. The source of these receptors is a young man in good health. Some clones in this sample may be carry-over from other donors' samples. Each CDR3 is given with its conserved first and last residue. D genes are given only for firm matches. The size of a clone is reported for some rows only, either as once, few or many, or as a class for expanded clones.

size	V	D	J	length	CDR3	DNA
-	TRBV2	-	TRBJ2-5	11	CAGRKGETQYF	TGTGCCGGCCGGAAGGGAGAGACCCAGTACTTC
-	TRBV7-9	TRBD1	TRBJ2-7	15	CASSLVWTGSYEQYF	TGTGCCAGCAGCTTAGTTTGGACAGGGTCGTACGAGCAGTACTTC
-	TRBV11-2	TRBD1	TRBJ1-4	14	CASSWGQGDEKLFF	TGTGCCAGCAGCTGGGGACAGGGGGATGAAAAACTGTTTTTT
-	TRBV5-1	-	TRBJ1-5	14	CASSFGGSNQPQHF	TGCGCCAGCAGCTTTGGCGGTAGCAATCAGCCCCAGCATTTT
-	TRBV5-8	-	TRBJ2-5	15	CASSSGRETGETQYF	TGTGCCAGCAGCTCCGGTCGGGAGACGGGGGAGACCCAGTACTTC
-	TRBV7-9	-	TRBJ2-3	15	CVTFGFFSSTDTQYF	TGTGTTACGTTCGGTTTTTTTTCTAGCACAGATACGCAGTATTTT
few	TRBV11-2	-	TRBJ1-1	13	CASSLNLYTEAFF	TGTGCCAGCAGCTTGAACCTTTACACTGAAGCTTTCTTT
once	TRBV6-5	TRBD1	TRBJ2-5	15	CASSYSTGVGETQYF	TGTGCCAGCAGTTACTCAACAGGGGTAGGCGAGACCCAGTACTTC
-	TRBV30	-	TRBJ2-2	14	CAWSVRRVGGELFF	TGTGCCTGGAGTGTACGCAGGGTGGGCGGGGAGCTGTTTTTT
-	TRBV27	TRBD1	TRBJ2-3	16	CASLTGPDPSTDTQYF	TGTGCCAGCCTGACAGGGCCCGATCCGAGCACAGATACGCAGTATTTT
-	TRBV9	-	TRBJ2-7	14	CASSRSGQTYEQYF	TGTGCCAGCAGCCGTAGCGGCCAGACTTACGAGCAGTACTTC
-	TRBV13	-	TRBJ1-1	13	CASSPAQLPSAFF	TGTGCCAGCAGCCCCGCCCAGCTCCCTTCAGCTTTCTTT
-	TRBV7-9	-	TRBJ2-2	13	CASSLSETGELFF	TGTGCCAGCAGCTTATCTGAGACCGGGGAGCTGTTTTTT
-	TRBV6-5	TRBD1	TRBJ2-3	15	CASSTRTGSPDTQYF	TGTGCCAGCAGTACCCGGACAGGGTCCCCAGATACGCAGTATTTT
-	TRBV19	-	TRBJ2-2	13	CASSIDKTGELFF	TGTGCCAGTAGTATAGACAAGACAGGGGAGCTGTTTTTT
-	TRBV7-8	-	TRBJ1-2	13	CASSLGSTYGYTF	TGTGCCAGCAGCTTAGGCAGCACCTATGGCTACACCTTC
-	TRBV7-9	-	TRBJ1-6	14	CASRSDGVNSPLHF	TGTGCCAGCAGATCGGACGGGGTTAATTCACCCCTCCACTTT
-	TRBV19	-	TRBJ2-5	16	CASSIGPGQRQETQYF	TGTGCCAGTAGTATTGGCCCAGGACAGAGGCAAGAGACCCAGTACTTC
-	TRBV18	-	TRBJ2-5	14	CASSPGRHQETQYF	TGTGCCAGCTCACCGGGGAGACACCAAGAGACCCAGTACTTC
few	TRBV6-6	-	TRBJ1-1	12	CASSLRAGEAFF	TGTGCCAGCAGTTTACGTGCCGGAGAAGCTTTCTTT
-	TRBV6-5	TRBD1	TRBJ1-1	14	CASTSIGQGAVAFF	TGTGCCAGCACCTCTATCGGACAGGGGGCGGTAGCTTTCTTT
-	TRBV5-1	TRBD1	TRBJ1-4	15	CASSPGQGLREKLFF	TGCGCCAGCAGCCCCGGACAGGGGCTACGTGAAAAACTGTTTTTT